These 18 T cell receptor beta chains share one sample of origin, sequenced in a study of shared clonotypes between healthy human individuals. TCRdb's copy holds only in-frame clones and misses some; the assay was immunoSEQ multiplex PCR. The data contain a few million clones, approximately 95% of them singletons. Sequenced sample: naive CD4+ T cells from PBMCs. Subset described: CD45RA+ positively selected. Every receptor here comes from a man younger than 35 in good health. Some clones in this sample may be carry-over from other donors' samples.

The rearrangement joins TRBV15 to TRBJ2-7; no clear D. The CDR3 loop spans 14 amino acids. The V end lost 2 bases, the J end lost 4 bases, and 12 bases lay between the germline ends. From germline, CDR1 is LNHNV and CDR2 YYDKDF (reference sequence). CDR3 sequence (DNA): TGTGCCACCAGCAGAATGGGAATTGGGTACGAGCAGTACTTC. Translated: CATSRMGIGYEQYF.

The CDR3 DNA reads TGTGCCAGCAGCTTTGGGGCCCGGGCAGATACGCAGTATTTT. This codes for CASSFGARADTQYF. The chain employs TRBV7-2 and TRBJ2-3; the D gene is possibly TRBD1 (5 bases). Between the trimmed V and J ends, which lost 3 bases and 4 bases, there was a span of 11 bases. This CDR3 has 14 residues. Germline CDR1 and CDR2: SGHTA and FQGNSA.

The genes are TRBV6-1 and TRBJ2-1; possible D gene TRBD1, 5 bases. The CDR3 has 14 amino acids. V was pared by 2 bases and J by 11 bases, with 16 bases between. In germline, CDR1 is MNHNS, CDR2 SASEGT. The CDR3 region has the DNA TGTGCCAGCAGTGAAAAAGGGGTGACAATGAAGCAGTTCTTC. It codes for CASSEKGVTMKQFF.

This chain connects TRBV5-1 to TRBJ2-7; no clear D gene. Germline V CDR1 and CDR2: SGHRS, YFSETQ. Trimming stripped 3 bases from V and 2 bases from J, with 15 bases between. CDR3 length: 15 residues. The CDR3 nucleotides read TGCGCCAGCAGCTCATCCACACCGGGCACCTACGAGCAGTACTTC. Encoded protein: CASSSSTPGTYEQYF.

The DNA of the CDR3 is TGTGCCAGCAGCCGAGGGACTAGCGGGAACCAAGAGACCCAGTACTTC. This codes for CASSRGTSGNQETQYF. This sequence joins TRBV4-2 and TRBJ2-5, with 13 nucleotides matching TRBD2. The CDR3 length is 16 residues. The ends lost 4 bases at V and 0 bases at J; junction bases unmatched: 2. Germline V lookup: CDR1 LGHNA, CDR2 YNFKEQ.

The chain employs TRBV7-3 and TRBJ2-7; D not resolved. The germline V gene encodes CDR1 SGHTA and CDR2 FQGTGA. The V gene lost 2 bases and the J gene lost 5 bases, with 13 bases spanning the gap. The CDR3 contains 14 residues. CDR3 bases: TGTGCCAGCAGCTTAGGCACCACCCCTAACGAGCAGTACTTC. It is translated as CASSLGTTPNEQYF. Full variable domain (missing parts from reference TRBV7-3 and TRBJ2-7): GAGVSQTPSNKVTEKGKYVELRCDPISGHTALYWYRQSLGQGPEFLIYFQGTGAADDSGLPNDRFFAVRPEGSVSTLKIQRTERGDSAVYLCASSLGTTPNEQYFGPGTRLTVT.

This clone has a single count. The gene calls are TRBV7-9 and TRBJ2-5; D possibly uses TRBD1 or TRBD2 (5 bases each). Germline lookup yields CDR1 SEHNR and CDR2 FQNEAQ (reference sequence). V lost 5 bases and J 0 bases, leaving 13 bases between the germline ends. The length of the CDR3 is 15 residues. The CDR3, as DNA: TGTGCCAGCAGCGCACGGGGCCAGGACCAAGAGACCCAGTACTTC. Translating gives CASSARGQDQETQYF.

The CDR3 nucleotides read TGTGCCAGCAGCCAGCGGACCGACTCTGGAAACACCATATATTTT. It specifies CASSQRTDSGNTIYF. V usage is TRBV4-2 and J usage is TRBJ1-3; D ambiguous. V lost 3 bases and J 0 bases, leaving 9 bases between the germline ends. The CDR3 covers 15 residues. Germline-derived CDR1 and CDR2 are LGHNA and YNFKEQ.

The CDR3 sequence is CASSQGLAGEQYF. For the CDR3, the DNA is TGTGCCAGCAGCCAGGGACTAGCGGGCGAGCAGTACTTC. This sequence joins TRBV14 and TRBJ2-7; 12 nucleotides align to TRBD2. The germline CDR1 and CDR2 sequences are SGHDN and FVKESK. Unmatched junction bases numbered 0, after V lost 3 bases and J lost 6 bases. This CDR3 is built from 13 residues.

This clone was observed a single time. V usage is TRBV28 and J usage is TRBJ2-1, with 15 bases that match TRBD2. Germline lookup yields CDR1 MDHEN and CDR2 SYDVKM. The CDR3 consists of 15 residues. V was clipped by 8 bases and J by 7 bases; unmatched bases: 6. CDR3 region: CASWTSGRAINEQFF. CDR3 nucleotide sequence: TGTGCCAGCTGGACTAGCGGGAGGGCTATAAATGAGCAGTTCTTC. Combining the CDR3 with reference TRBV28 and TRBJ2-1 gives the whole variable domain DVKVTQSSRYLVKRTGEKVFLECVQDMDHENMFWYRQDPGLGLRLIYFSYDVKMKEKGDIPEGYSVSREKKERFSLILESASTNQTSMYLCASWTSGRAINEQFFGPGTRLTVL.

V gene TRBV30 combines with J gene TRBJ1-2; D is uncertain. The germline V gene has CDR1 GTSNPN and CDR2 SVGIG (reference sequence). The V end was cut by 0 bases, the J end by 5 bases, with 10 bases between. The CDR3 has 13 residues. This CDR3 reads CAWSVPGRYGYTF. For the CDR3, the DNA is TGTGCCTGGAGTGTCCCCGGGCGTTATGGCTACACCTTC.

This clone was found a few times. The chain links TRBV19 to TRBJ1-5; TRBD1 matches at 9 bases. The germline CDR1 and CDR2 sequences are LNHDA and SQIVND (reference sequence). This CDR3 has 18 residues. With V trimmed by 1 base and J by 1 base, 8 bases remained unmatched. The CDR3 loop reads CASSIVGQGRGSNQPQHF. The CDR3 bases are TGTGCCAGTAGTATAGTGGGACAGGGTAGGGGAAGCAATCAGCCCCAGCATTTT.

The chain couples TRBV5-5 to TRBJ2-2; no reliable D call. CDR1 and CDR2 from the germline V gene are SGHKS and YYEKEE (reference sequence). The germline V and J ends were trimmed by 2 bases and 6 bases, with 11 bases remaining between them. The CDR3 sequence is 14 residues long. This CDR3 reads CASSFSPGAGELFF. The CDR3 nucleotides are TGTGCCAGCAGCTTCAGTCCAGGTGCCGGGGAGCTGTTTTTT.

This chain links TRBV2 with TRBJ2-7, with D perhaps matching TRBD2 (6 bases). Germline CDR1 is SNHLY and CDR2 is FYNNEI. V was cut by 7 bases and J by 3 bases, with 19 bases left in between. CDR3 length equals 15 residues. DNA for the CDR3: TGTGCCAGCACCCCGCGGGCTGGGACTGACTACGAGCAGTACTTC. Encoded protein: CASTPRAGTDYEQYF. Full variable domain (rest looked up from reference TRBV2 and TRBJ2-7): EPEVTQTPSHQVTQMGQEVILRCVPISNHLYFYWYRQILGQKVEFLVSFYNNEISEKSEIFDDQFSVERPDGSNFTLKIRSTKLEDSAMYFCASTPRAGTDYEQYFGPGTRLTVT.

This rearrangement joins TRBV5-1 to TRBJ2-3, with D unclear. The V gene's germline CDR1 is SGHRS and CDR2 YFSETQ. Trimming removed 4 bases from V and 6 bases from J, with 21 bases in between. This CDR3 region has 16 residues. CDR3 protein: CASSPSIAFRSDTQYF. In nucleotides, the CDR3 is TGCGCCAGCAGCCCCTCAATCGCCTTTCGGAGCGATACGCAGTATTTT.

The V and J genes are TRBV5-4 and TRBJ1-4; perhaps TRBD1 as D (5 bases). Germline V gene data show CDR1 as SGHNT and CDR2 as YYREEE (reference sequence). V shed 3 bases and J shed 8 bases, with 17 bases lying between them. CDR3 length: 15 residues. CDR3 protein: CASSSKTAEAEKLFF. The DNA for the CDR3 is TGTGCCAGCAGCTCCAAGACAGCCGAGGCGGAAAAACTGTTTTTT.

The rearrangement uses TRBV18 and TRBJ2-3; the D is unclear. V shed 2 bases and J shed 5 bases, with 14 bases lying between them. The germline V gene encodes CDR1 KGHSH and CDR2 LQKENI. CDR3 size: 15 residues. The CDR3 is CASSPGWTVEDTQYF. The CDR3 nucleotides read TGTGCCAGCTCACCAGGGTGGACGGTAGAAGATACGCAGTATTTT. The full variable domain, rest sourced from reference TRBV18 and TRBJ2-3, is NAGVMQNPRHLVRRRGQEARLRCSPMKGHSHVYWYRQLPEEGLKFMVYLQKENIIDESGMPKERFSAEFPKEGPSILRIQQVVRGDSAAYFCASSPGWTVEDTQYFGPGTRLTVL.

The chain combines TRBV11-2 with TRBJ2-3; 7 bases map to TRBD2. The ends lost 1 base at V and 2 bases at J; junction bases unmatched: 6. CDR3 length: 16 amino acids. Germline V gene sequence: CDR1 SGHAT, CDR2 FQNNGV. The CDR3 loop reads CASSLGRGGYTDTQYF. The CDR3, as DNA: TGTGCCAGCAGCTTAGGCCGCGGGGGATACACAGATACGCAGTATTTT.